Listed here are 19 T cell receptor beta chains from one sample, sequenced in a study of cytomegalovirus exposure and HLA in healthy donors. The PCR had 60 Vbeta and 13 Jbeta primers. Sequencing used immunoSEQ multiplex PCR; TCRdb keeps in-frame clones, though not all of them. The sample records 100,000 to 150,000 clones, under 90% being singletons. The sample was PBMCs. These receptors were taken from a woman aged 35 to 49 in good health and CMV-seropositive.

The rearrangement uses TRBV28 and TRBJ1-2, with TRBD1 matching over 11 bases. The V segment lost 6 bases and the J segment 5 bases; nucleotides outside the gene matches: 2. The CDR3 loop spans 13 amino acids. Germline V gene lookup returns CDR1 MDHEN and CDR2 SYDVKM. This CDR3 is CASRGQGAYGYTF. CDR3 DNA sequence: TGTGCCAGCAGAGGACAGGGGGCTTATGGCTACACCTTC.

This chain links TRBV5-4 with TRBJ1-2; 7 nucleotides match TRBD1. V dropped 3 bases and J dropped 3; count of bases not matched to a gene: 5. Germline-derived CDR1 and CDR2 are SGHNT and YYREEE (reference sequence). This CDR3 contains 14 residues. The CDR3 nucleotides are TGTGCCAGCAGCTACCCGACAGGGTACTATGGCTACACCTTC. Translating gives CASSYPTGYYGYTF.

V gene TRBV19 combines with J gene TRBJ2-3; 12 bases fit TRBD2. The V gene's germline CDR1 is LNHDA and CDR2 SQIVND (reference sequence). CDR3 length: 18 residues. The trim removed 5 bases at V and 0 bases at J, leaving 9 bases unmatched. The CDR3 nucleotides are TGTGCCAGTAGTCTAACTAGCGGGAGGAGCTCTAGCACAGATACGCAGTATTTT. Translation gives CASSLTSGRSSSTDTQYF.

This rearrangement joins TRBV14 to TRBJ2-5, with unresolved D. The DNA end is more similar to TRBJ2-7, so the J call may be wrong. Germline V CDR1 and CDR2: SGHDN, FVKESK. The CDR3 extends over 11 amino acids. The CDR3 sequence: CASSLDYEQYF. The CDR3, as DNA: TGTGCCAGCAGCCTGGACTACGAGCAGTACTTC.

The chain couples TRBV5-1 to TRBJ2-1; D possibly corresponds to TRBD2 (5 bases). Trimming removed 4 bases at V and 5 bases at J, with 16 bases between. The CDR3 runs to 15 residues. Germline assignment: CDR1 SGHRS and CDR2 YFSETQ. The CDR3 region is CASSPRGSLNNEQFF. The DNA of the CDR3 is TGCGCCAGCAGCCCCCGGGGTAGTTTGAACAATGAGCAGTTCTTC.

The rearrangement uses TRBV6-5 and TRBJ2-1; the D gene is possibly TRBD2 (5 bases). The CDR3 extends over 13 amino acids. Per the germline V gene, CDR1 is MNHEY and CDR2 is SVGAGI. The V end lost 6 bases, the J end lost 6 bases, and 12 bases lay between the germline ends. The CDR3: CASRAPDSNEQFF. CDR3 DNA sequence: TGTGCCAGCAGAGCACCGGACTCCAATGAGCAGTTCTTC.

This sequence joins TRBV4-2 and TRBJ2-1; D is unclear. Trimming removed 2 bases at V and 5 bases at J, with 16 bases between. CDR3 length equals 16 residues. Germline V CDR1 and CDR2: LGHNA, YNFKEQ. The CDR3 here is CASSQSLEYPDNEQFF. The CDR3 DNA follows: TGTGCCAGCAGCCAATCTCTTGAGTACCCCGACAATGAGCAGTTCTTC.

The V and J genes are TRBV28 and TRBJ2-2, with D perhaps matching TRBD1 (5 bases). CDR1 and CDR2 from the germline V gene are MDHEN and SYDVKM. With 6 bases removed from V and 5 bases from J, the gap between germline ends came to 13 bases. This CDR3 has 14 residues. In DNA form, the CDR3 reads TGTGCCAGCAGGTCACAGGTATATACCGGGGAGCTGTTTTTT. Amino acids: CASRSQVYTGELFF.

The V gene is TRBV6-5, the J gene TRBJ2-1; 11 nucleotides agree with TRBD2. Germline CDR1 MNHEY, CDR2 SVGAGI. Losses at the gene ends were 6 bases for V and 3 bases for J; bases not matched to a gene: 4. This CDR3 contains 15 residues. In nucleotides, the CDR3 is TGTGCCAGCAGACGCGGGACTAGCGGCTACAATGAGCAGTTCTTC. This gives the protein CASRRGTSGYNEQFF.

The chain joins TRBV5-1 to TRBJ2-4; D possibly corresponds to TRBD1 (5 bases). V was pared by 2 bases and J by 1 base, with 7 bases between. The CDR3 contains 14 residues. CDR1 SGHRS and CDR2 YFSETQ come from the germline V gene. The CDR3 spells CASSFDSAKNIQYF. The CDR3 nucleotides are TGCGCCAGCAGCTTCGACAGCGCCAAAAACATTCAGTACTTC. The whole variable domain, filled in from reference TRBV5-1 and TRBJ2-4, reads KAGVTQTPRYLIKTRGQQVTLSCSPISGHRSVSWYQQTPGQGLQFLFEYFSETQRNKGNFPGRFSGRQFSNSRSEMNVSTLELGDSALYLCASSFDSAKNIQYFGAGTRLSVL.

A few counts support this clone. The chain couples TRBV28 to TRBJ2-7; 12 nucleotides match TRBD2. The CDR3 is 14 amino acids. V shed 10 bases and J 6 bases; nucleotides not matched to a gene: 10. CDR1 MDHEN and CDR2 SYDVKM come from the germline V gene. Here the CDR3 reads CATVPSGRVAEQYF. CDR3 sequence (DNA): TGTGCCACTGTACCTAGCGGGAGGGTCGCCGAGCAGTACTTC.

This chain uses TRBV4-2 with TRBJ2-6; D uncertain. This CDR3 is built from 16 residues. V gave up 0 bases and J gave up 1 base, with 7 bases separating them. Germline V gene sequence: CDR1 LGHNA, CDR2 YNFKEQ. The CDR3 sequence: CASSQDFQSGANVLTF. The CDR3 nucleotides read TGTGCCAGCAGCCAAGATTTCCAGTCTGGGGCCAACGTCCTGACTTTC.

The V call is TRBV10-2, the J call TRBJ2-1; TRBD2 matches 7 bases. The CDR3 extends over 15 amino acids. With V trimmed by 6 bases and J by 2 bases, 7 bases remained unmatched. Germline V lookup: CDR1 WSHSY, CDR2 SAAADI. CDR3 region: CASRLAYQTYNEQFF. DNA for the CDR3: TGCGCCAGCAGACTAGCGTATCAAACCTACAATGAGCAGTTCTTC.

The rearrangement links TRBV4-1 to TRBJ2-7; 8 bases agree with TRBD1. Trimming took 4 bases from V and 2 from J; bases not matched to a gene: 7. Germline V gene sequence: CDR1 MGHRA, CDR2 YSYEKL. CDR3 length: 15 residues. CDR3 in amino acids: CASSLRQGLPYEQYF. The CDR3 region has the DNA TGCGCCAGCAGCCTTAGACAGGGGTTACCCTACGAGCAGTACTTC.

This clone was counted a single time. The chain is built from TRBV7-2 and TRBJ2-5; TRBD2 matches at 9 bases. The J call may be incorrect, as the DNA end agrees better with TRBJ2-7. This CDR3 is 15 amino acids long. Germline V gene data show CDR1 as SGHTA and CDR2 as FQGNSA. CDR3 sequence: CASSPLAGSSYEQYF. CDR3 sequence (DNA): TGTGCCAGCAGCCCTCTAGCGGGGAGCTCCTACGAGCAGTACTTC.

The rearrangement links TRBV10-3 to TRBJ1-1; D not certain. V lost 8 bases and J 1 base, leaving 5 bases between the germline ends. This CDR3 has 11 amino acids. The V gene's germline CDR1 is ENHRY and CDR2 SYGVKD. The CDR3 DNA is TGTGCCATCGGAGGGAACACTGAAGCTTTCTTT. This gives the protein CAIGGNTEAFF.

The chain joins TRBV9 to TRBJ1-3; D is unresolved. Germline V gene sequence: CDR1 SGDLS, CDR2 YYNGEE. The CDR3 covers 14 residues. The V end lost 0 bases, the J end lost 0 bases, and 4 bases lay between the germline ends. The CDR3 region is CASSVESSGNTIYF. For the CDR3, the DNA is TGTGCCAGCAGCGTAGAGAGCTCTGGAAACACCATATATTTT.

CDR3 DNA: TGTGCCAGCAGTGAATCGGGCGGGAGAGACTACGAGCAGTACTTC. It codes for CASSESGGRDYEQYF. V is TRBV6-1 and J is TRBJ2-7; 7 nucleotides match TRBD2. CDR1 is MNHNS and CDR2 is SASEGT in the germline V gene. This CDR3 contains 15 residues. The J segment lost 3 bases and the V segment lost 2 bases, leaving 7 bases of the junction unmatched.

The gene calls are TRBV5-1 and TRBJ2-7; 15 nucleotides align to TRBD2. The V and J ends lost 3 bases and 0 bases, in that order; junction bases with no gene match: 7. CDR1 and CDR2 (germline): SGHRS, YFSETQ. There are 18 residues in the CDR3. The CDR3, as DNA: TGCGCCAGCAGCTCGGGACTAGCGGGAGGCCCCCTCTCCTACGAGCAGTACTTC. Translated: CASSSGLAGGPLSYEQYF.